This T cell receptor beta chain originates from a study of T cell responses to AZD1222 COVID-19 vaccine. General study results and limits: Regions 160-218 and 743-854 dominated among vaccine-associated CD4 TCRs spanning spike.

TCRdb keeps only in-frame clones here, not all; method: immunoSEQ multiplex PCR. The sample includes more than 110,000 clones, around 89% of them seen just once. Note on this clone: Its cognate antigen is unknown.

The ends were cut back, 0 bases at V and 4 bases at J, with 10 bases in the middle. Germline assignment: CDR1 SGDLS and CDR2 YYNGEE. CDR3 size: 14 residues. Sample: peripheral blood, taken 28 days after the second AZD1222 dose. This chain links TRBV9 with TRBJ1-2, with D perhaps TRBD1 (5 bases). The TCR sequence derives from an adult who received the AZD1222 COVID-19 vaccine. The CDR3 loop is CASSVGMGGYGYTF. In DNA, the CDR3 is TGTGCCAGCAGCGTAGGGATGGGGGGCTATGGCTACACCTTC.